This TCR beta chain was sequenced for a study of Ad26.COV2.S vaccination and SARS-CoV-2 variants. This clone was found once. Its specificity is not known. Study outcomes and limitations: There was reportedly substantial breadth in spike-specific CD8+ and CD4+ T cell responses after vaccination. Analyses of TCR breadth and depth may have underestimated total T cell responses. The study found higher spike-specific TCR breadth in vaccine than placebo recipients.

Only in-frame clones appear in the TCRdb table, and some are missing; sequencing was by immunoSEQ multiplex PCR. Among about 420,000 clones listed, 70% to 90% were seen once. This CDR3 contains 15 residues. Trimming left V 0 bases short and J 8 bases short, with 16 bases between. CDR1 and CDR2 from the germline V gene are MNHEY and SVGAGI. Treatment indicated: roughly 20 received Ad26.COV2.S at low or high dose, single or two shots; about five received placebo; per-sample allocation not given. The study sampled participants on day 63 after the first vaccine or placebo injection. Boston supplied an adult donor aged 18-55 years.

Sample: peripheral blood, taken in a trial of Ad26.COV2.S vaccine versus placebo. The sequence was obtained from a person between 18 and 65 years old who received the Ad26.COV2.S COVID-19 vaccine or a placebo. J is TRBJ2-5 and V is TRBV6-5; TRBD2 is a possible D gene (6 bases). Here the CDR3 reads CASSYSGGPLGTQYF. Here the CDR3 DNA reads TGTGCCAGCAGTTACTCGGGGGGACCGCTTGGTACCCAGTACTTC.